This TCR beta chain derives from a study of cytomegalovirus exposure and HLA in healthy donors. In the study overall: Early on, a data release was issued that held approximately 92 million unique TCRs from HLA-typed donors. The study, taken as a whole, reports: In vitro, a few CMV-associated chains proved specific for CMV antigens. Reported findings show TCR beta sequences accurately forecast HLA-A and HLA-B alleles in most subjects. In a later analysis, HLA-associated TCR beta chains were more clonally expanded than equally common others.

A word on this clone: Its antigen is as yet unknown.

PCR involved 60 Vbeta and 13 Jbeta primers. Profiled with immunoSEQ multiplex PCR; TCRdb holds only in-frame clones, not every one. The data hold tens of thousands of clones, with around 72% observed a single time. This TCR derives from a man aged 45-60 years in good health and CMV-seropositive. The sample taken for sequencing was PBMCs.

DNA for the CDR3: TGTGCCAGCAGTAACAGGGGGACCTCTGGAAACACCATATATTTT. Translating gives CASSNRGTSGNTIYF. The chain joins TRBV28 to TRBJ1-3; 8 nucleotides match TRBD1. Germline V CDR1 and CDR2: MDHEN, SYDVKM. The CDR3 loop spans 15 amino acids. J gave up 0 bases and V 5 bases, and 3 bases lay outside the gene matches.